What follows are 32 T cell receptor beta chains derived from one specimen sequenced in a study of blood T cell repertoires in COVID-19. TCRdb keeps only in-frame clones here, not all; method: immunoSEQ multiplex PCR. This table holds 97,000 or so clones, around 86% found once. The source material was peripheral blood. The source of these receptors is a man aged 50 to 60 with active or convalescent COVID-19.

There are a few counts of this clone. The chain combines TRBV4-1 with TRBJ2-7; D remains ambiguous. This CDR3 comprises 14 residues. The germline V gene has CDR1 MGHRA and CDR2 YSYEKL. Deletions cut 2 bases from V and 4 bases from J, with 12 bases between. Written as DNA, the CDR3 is TGCGCCAGCAGCCAAAAATCCGGTGAATACGAGCAGTACGTC. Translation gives CASSQKSGEYEQYV.

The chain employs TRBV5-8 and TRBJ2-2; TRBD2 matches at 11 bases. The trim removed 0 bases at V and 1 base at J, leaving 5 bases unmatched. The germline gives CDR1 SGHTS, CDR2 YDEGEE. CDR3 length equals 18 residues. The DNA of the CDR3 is TGTGCCAGCAGCTTGGTCCTAGCGGGGGGTCGGAACACCGGGGAGCTGTTTTTT. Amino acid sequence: CASSLVLAGGRNTGELFF.

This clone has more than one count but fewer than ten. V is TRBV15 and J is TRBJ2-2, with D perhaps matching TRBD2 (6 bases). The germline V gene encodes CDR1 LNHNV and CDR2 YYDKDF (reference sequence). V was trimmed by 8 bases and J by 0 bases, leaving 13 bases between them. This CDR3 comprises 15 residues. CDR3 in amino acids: CATAKGLANTGELFF. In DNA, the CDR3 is TGTGCCACCGCAAAGGGACTGGCGAACACCGGGGAGCTGTTTTTT.

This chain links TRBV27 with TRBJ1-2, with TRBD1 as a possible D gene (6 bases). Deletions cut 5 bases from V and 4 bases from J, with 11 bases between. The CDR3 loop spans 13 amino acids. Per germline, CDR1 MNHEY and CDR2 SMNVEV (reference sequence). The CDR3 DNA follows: TGTGCCAGCAGTCCCAGGGGAATCTATGGCTACACCTTC. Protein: CASSPRGIYGYTF.

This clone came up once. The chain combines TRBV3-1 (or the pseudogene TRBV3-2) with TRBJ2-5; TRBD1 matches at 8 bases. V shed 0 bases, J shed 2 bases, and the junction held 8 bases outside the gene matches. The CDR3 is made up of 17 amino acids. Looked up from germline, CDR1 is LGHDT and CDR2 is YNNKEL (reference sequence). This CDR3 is CASSQDGYRGTQETQYF. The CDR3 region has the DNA TGTGCCAGCAGCCAAGATGGGTACAGGGGGACTCAAGAGACCCAGTACTTC.

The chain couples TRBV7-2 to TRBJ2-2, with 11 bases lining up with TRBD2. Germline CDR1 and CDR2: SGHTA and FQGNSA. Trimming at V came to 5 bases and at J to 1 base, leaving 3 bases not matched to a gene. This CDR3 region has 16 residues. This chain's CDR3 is CASSETSGENTGELFF. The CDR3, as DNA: TGTGCCAGCAGCGAGACTAGCGGGGAGAACACCGGGGAGCTGTTTTTT.

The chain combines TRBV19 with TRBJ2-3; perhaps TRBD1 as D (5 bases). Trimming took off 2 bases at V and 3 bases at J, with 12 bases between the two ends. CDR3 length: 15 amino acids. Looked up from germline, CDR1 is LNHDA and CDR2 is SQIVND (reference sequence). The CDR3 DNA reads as TGTGCCAGTAGTATAACTCAGGGAAGAACAGATACGCAGTATTTT. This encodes CASSITQGRTDTQYF.

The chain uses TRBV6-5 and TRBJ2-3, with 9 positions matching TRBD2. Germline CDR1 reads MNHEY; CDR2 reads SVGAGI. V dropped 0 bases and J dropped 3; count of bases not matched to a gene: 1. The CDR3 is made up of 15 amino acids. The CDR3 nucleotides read TGTGCCAGCAGTTACTCTAGCGGGGGTACAGATACGCAGTATTTT. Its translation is CASSYSSGGTDTQYF.

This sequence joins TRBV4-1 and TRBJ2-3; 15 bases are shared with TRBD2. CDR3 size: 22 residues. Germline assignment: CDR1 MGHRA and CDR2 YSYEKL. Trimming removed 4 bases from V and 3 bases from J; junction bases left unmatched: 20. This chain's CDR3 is CASSPRAAAEGLAGGQTDTQYF. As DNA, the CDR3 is TGCGCCAGCAGCCCCCGCGCGGCGGCAGAAGGACTAGCGGGGGGGCAAACAGATACGCAGTATTTT.

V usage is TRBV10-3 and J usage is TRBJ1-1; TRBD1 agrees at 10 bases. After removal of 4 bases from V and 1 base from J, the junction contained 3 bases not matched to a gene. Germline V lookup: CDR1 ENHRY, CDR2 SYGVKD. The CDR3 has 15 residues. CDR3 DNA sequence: TGTGCCATCAGTGGGGGACAGGGGTGGAACACTGAAGCTTTCTTT. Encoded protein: CAISGGQGWNTEAFF.

This CDR3 reads CASSQSGTVSSYNSPLHF. The CDR3 DNA reads as TGTGCCAGCAGCCAATCGGGGACAGTAAGCTCCTATAATTCACCCCTCCACTTT. The V and J genes are TRBV16 and TRBJ1-6, with 7 bases matching TRBD1. The CDR3 is made up of 18 amino acids. CDR1 is KGHSY and CDR2 is FQNENV in the germline V gene. J lost 0 bases, V lost 0 bases, and 5 bases had no gene match.

The CDR3 is CASSYSIGAGDEQYF. CDR3 sequence (DNA): TGTGCCAGCAGTTACTCGATAGGGGCAGGGGACGAGCAGTACTTC. The chain has TRBV6-2 or TRBV6-3 and TRBJ2-7, with D perhaps matching TRBD1 (6 bases). The CDR3 has 15 residues. Germline CDR1 and CDR2: MNHEY and SVGEGT. The V end lost 0 bases, the J end lost 5 bases, and 14 bases lay between the germline ends.

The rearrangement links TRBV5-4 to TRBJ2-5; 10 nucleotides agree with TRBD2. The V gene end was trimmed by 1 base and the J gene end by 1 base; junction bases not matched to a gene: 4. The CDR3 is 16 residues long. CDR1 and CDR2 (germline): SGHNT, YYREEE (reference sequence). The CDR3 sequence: CASSLRLAGAQETQYF. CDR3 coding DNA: TGTGCCAGCAGCTTGAGGCTAGCGGGGGCCCAAGAGACCCAGTACTTC.

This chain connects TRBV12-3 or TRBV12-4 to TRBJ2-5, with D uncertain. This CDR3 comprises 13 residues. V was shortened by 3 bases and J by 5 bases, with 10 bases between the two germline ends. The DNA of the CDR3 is TGTGCCAGCAGTTTCGGCGCGGCGGAGACCCAGTACTTC. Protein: CASSFGAAETQYF.

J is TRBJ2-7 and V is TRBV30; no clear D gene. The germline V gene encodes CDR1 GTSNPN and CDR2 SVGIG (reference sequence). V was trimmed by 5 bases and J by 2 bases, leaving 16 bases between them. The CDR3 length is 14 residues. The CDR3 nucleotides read TGTGCCTGGGATACCGGGTCAGCCCCCTACGAGCAGTACTTC. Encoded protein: CAWDTGSAPYEQYF.

The CDR3 protein is CASSIDHWKGQAAKNIQYF. In DNA form, the CDR3 reads TGTGCCAGTAGTATAGATCATTGGAAGGGGCAGGCAGCCAAAAACATTCAGTACTTC. The V gene is TRBV19, the J gene TRBJ2-4; tentative D call: TRBD1 (5 bases). Trimming took 0 bases from V and 0 from J, leaving 18 bases between them. Looked up from germline, CDR1 is LNHDA and CDR2 is SQIVND (reference sequence). CDR3 length: 19 amino acids.

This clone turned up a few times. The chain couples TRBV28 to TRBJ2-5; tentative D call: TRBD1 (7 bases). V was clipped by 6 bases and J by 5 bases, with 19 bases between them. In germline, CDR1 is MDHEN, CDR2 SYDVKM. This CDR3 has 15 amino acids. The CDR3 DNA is TGTGCCAGCAGGAAAGACAGGGTTGGGGGGGAGACCCAGTACTTC. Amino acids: CASRKDRVGGETQYF.

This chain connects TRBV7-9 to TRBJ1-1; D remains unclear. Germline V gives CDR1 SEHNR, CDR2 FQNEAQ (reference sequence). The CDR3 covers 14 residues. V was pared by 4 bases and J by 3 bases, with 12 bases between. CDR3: CASSSSTGDTEAFF. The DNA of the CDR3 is TGTGCCAGCAGCTCGAGTACCGGAGACACTGAAGCTTTCTTT.

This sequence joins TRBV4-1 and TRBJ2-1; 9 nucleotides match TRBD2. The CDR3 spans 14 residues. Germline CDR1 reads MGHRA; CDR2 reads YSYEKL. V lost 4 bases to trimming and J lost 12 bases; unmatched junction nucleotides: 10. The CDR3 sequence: CASSRAGGHEWQFF. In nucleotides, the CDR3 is TGCGCCAGCAGCCGAGCGGGGGGCCACGAATGGCAGTTCTTC.

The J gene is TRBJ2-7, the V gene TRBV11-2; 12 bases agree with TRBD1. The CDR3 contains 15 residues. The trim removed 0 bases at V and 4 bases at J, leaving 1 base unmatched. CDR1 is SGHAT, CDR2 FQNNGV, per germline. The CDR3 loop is CASSLEGQGAYEQYF. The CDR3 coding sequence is TGTGCCAGCAGCTTAGAGGGACAGGGGGCATACGAGCAGTACTTC.

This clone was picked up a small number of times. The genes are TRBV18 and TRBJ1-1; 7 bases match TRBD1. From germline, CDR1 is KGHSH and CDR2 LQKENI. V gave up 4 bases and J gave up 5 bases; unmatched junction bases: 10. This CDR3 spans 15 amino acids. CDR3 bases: TGTGCCAGCTCACGCGCCGGGACAGTGTCGACTGAAGCTTTCTTT. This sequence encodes CASSRAGTVSTEAFF.

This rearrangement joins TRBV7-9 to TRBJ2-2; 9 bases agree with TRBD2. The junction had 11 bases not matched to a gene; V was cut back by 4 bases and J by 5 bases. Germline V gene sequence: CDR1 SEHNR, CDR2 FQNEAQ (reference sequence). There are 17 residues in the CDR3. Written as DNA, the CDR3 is TGTGCCAGCAGCTCGCCAGCGGGGGGCCACCCGACCGGGGAGCTGTTTTTT. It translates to CASSSPAGGHPTGELFF.

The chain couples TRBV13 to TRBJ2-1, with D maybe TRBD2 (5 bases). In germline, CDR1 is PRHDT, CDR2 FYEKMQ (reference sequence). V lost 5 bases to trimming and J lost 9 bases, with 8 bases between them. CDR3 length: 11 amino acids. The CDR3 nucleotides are TGTGCCAGCAGCATACGGGGTGAGCAGTTCTTC. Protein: CASSIRGEQFF. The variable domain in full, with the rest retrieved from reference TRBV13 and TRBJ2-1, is AAGVIQSPRHLIKEKRETATLKCYPIPRHDTVYWYQQGPGQDPQFLISFYEKMQSDKGSIPDRFSAQQFSDYHSELNMSSLELGDSALYFCASSIRGEQFFGPGTRLTVL.

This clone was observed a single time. CDR3 region: CASGTGDNQPQHF. In DNA, the CDR3 is TGTGCCAGCGGGACAGGGGACAATCAGCCCCAGCATTTT. The chain has TRBV6-5 and TRBJ1-5; 10 nucleotides align to TRBD1. CDR3 length: 13 amino acids. The V and J ends lost 8 bases and 3 bases, in that order; junction bases with no gene match: 1. Germline V gives CDR1 MNHEY, CDR2 SVGAGI.

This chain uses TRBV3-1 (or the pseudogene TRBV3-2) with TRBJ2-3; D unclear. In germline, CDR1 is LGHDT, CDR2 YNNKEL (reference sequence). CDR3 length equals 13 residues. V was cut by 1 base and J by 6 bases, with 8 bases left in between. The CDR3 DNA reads TGTGCCAGCAGCCAAGCCGTTATGGATACGCAGTATTTT. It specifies CASSQAVMDTQYF.

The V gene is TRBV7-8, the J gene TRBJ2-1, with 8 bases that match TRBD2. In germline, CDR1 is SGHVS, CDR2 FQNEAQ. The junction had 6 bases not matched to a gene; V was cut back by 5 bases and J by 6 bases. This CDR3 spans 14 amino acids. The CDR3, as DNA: TGTGCCAGCAGCCGGCTAGCGGGCGCCAATGAGCAGTTCTTC. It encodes CASSRLAGANEQFF. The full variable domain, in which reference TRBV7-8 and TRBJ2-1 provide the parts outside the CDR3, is GAGVSQSPRYKVAKRGQDVALRCDPISGHVSLFWYQQALGQGPEFLTYFQNEAQLDKSGLPSDRFFAERPEGSVSTLKIQRTQQEDSAVYLCASSRLAGANEQFFGPGTRLTVL.

The CDR3 spells CASSLTAAAGANVLTF. The DNA of the CDR3 is TGCGCCAGCAGCTTGACAGCGGCGGCTGGGGCCAACGTCCTGACTTTC. The chain is built from TRBV5-1 and TRBJ2-6, with D possibly matching TRBD2 (5 bases). Germline V gene lookup returns CDR1 SGHRS and CDR2 YFSETQ. V dropped 1 base and J dropped 2 bases, with 10 bases sitting between them. CDR3 size: 16 residues.

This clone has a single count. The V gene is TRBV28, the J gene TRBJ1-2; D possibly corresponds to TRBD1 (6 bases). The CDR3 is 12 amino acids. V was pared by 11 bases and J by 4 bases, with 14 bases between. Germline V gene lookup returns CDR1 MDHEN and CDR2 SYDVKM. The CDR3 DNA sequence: TGTGCCTGCCATGGGGGCAGCTATGGCTACACCTTC. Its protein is CACHGGSYGYTF.

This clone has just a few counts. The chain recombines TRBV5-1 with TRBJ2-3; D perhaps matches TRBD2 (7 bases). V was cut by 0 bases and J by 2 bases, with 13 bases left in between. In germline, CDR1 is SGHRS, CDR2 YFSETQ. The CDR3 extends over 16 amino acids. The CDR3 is CASSLGVGGHTDTQYF. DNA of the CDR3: TGCGCCAGCAGCTTGGGAGTGGGGGGGCACACAGATACGCAGTATTTT.

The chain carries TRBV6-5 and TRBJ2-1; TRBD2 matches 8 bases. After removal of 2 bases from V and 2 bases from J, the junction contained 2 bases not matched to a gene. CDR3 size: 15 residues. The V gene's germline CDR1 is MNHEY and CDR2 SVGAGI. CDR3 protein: CASSYSGGTYNEQFF. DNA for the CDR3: TGTGCCAGCAGTTACAGCGGGGGTACCTACAATGAGCAGTTCTTC.

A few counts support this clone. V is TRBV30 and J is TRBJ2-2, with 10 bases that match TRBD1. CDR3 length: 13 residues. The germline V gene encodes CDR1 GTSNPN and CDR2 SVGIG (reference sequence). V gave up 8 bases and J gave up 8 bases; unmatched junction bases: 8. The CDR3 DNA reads TGTGCCGGGTCGGGGACAGGGGCGGGGGAGCTGTTTTTT. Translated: CAGSGTGAGELFF. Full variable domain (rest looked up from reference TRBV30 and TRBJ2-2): SQTIHQWPATLVQPVGSPLSLECTVEGTSNPNLYWYRQAAGRGLQLLFYSVGIGQISSEVPQNLSASRPQDRQFILSSKKLLLSDSGFYLCAGSGTGAGELFFGEGSRLTVL.

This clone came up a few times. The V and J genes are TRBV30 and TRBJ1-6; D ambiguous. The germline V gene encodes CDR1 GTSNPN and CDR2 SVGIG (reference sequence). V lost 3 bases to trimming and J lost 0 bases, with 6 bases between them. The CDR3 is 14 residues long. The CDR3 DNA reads TGTGCCTGGAGCCGGTCCTCCTATAATTCACCCCTCCACTTT. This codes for CAWSRSSYNSPLHF.